This TCR beta chain is from a study of Ad26.COV2.S vaccination and SARS-CoV-2 variants. Study conclusions and caveats: People who got the vaccine had more spike-specific TCR breadth than people who got placebo.

Worth noting for this clone: What it binds is not known.

Using immunoSEQ multiplex PCR, the repertoire was profiled, and TCRdb retains in-frame clones only, with some absent. The sample contains about 330,000 clones, roughly 88% of which appear only once. V was cut by 3 bases and J by 9 bases, with 27 bases left in between. The CDR3 contains 19 residues. Germline CDR1 and CDR2: SGHTA and FQGNSA. The treatment: 19 received Ad26.COV2.S at low or high dose, single or two shots; roughly 5 received placebo; per-sample allocation not given. The samples were gathered on day 63 after the first injection of vaccine or placebo. This sequence originates from a person between 18 and 65 years old who received the Ad26.COV2.S COVID-19 vaccine or a placebo. The chain links TRBV7-2 to TRBJ1-6, with D possibly TRBD1 on 5 matching bases. The sequences come from peripheral blood, collected in a trial of Ad26.COV2.S vaccine versus placebo. The CDR3 DNA follows: TGTGCCAGCAGCTTTATAATACTTACCCGGGACGGGGGGGGTTCACCCCTCCACTTT. Amino acids: CASSFIILTRDGGGSPLHF.